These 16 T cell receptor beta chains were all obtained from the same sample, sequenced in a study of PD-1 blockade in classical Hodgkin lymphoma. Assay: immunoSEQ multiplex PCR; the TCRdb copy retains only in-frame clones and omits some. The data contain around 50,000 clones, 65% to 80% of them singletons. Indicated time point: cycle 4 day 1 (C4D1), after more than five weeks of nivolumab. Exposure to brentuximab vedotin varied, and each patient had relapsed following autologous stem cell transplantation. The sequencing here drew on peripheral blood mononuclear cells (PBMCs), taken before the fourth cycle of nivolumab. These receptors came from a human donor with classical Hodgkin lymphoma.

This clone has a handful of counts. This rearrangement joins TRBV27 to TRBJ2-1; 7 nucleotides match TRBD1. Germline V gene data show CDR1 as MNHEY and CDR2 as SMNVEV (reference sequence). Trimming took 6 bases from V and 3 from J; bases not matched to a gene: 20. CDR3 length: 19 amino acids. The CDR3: CASSLIGTAVLRGYNEQFF. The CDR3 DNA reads TGTGCCAGCAGCCTTATAGGGACAGCGGTTCTACGAGGCTACAATGAGCAGTTCTTC.

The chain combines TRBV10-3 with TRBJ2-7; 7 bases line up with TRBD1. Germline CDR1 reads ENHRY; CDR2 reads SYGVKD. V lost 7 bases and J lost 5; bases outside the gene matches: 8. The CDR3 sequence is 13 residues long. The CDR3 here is CAIKNRGGDEQYF. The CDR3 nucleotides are TGTGCCATCAAAAACAGGGGTGGGGACGAGCAGTACTTC.

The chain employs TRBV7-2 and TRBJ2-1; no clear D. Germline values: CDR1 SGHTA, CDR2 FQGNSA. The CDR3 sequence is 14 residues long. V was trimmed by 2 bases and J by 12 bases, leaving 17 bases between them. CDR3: CASSLPSDPSRQFF. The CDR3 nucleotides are TGTGCCAGCAGCTTACCTTCCGACCCTTCCAGGCAGTTCTTC.

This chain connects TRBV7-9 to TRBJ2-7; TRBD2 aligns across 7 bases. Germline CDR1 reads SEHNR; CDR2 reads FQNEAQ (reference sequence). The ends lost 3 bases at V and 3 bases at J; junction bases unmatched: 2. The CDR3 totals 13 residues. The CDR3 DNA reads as TGTGCCAGCAGCTTTGGACTAGTCTACGAGCAGTACTTC. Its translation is CASSFGLVYEQYF.

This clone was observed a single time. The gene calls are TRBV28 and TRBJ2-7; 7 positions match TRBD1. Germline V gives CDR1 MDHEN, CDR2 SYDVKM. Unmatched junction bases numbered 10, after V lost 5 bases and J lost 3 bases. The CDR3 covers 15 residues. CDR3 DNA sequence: TGTGCCAGCAGTATTAGACAGGGAATCAGCTACGAGCAGTACTTC. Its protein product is CASSIRQGISYEQYF.

The chain's CDR3 is CASSIDRGNEKLFF. Written as DNA, the CDR3 is TGTGCCAGTAGTATTGACAGGGGAAACGAAAAACTGTTTTTT. V is TRBV19 and J is TRBJ1-4, with TRBD1 matching 8 bases. The junction had 5 bases not matched to a gene; V was cut back by 3 bases and J by 8 bases. Germline-derived CDR1 and CDR2 are LNHDA and SQIVND (reference sequence). The CDR3 has 14 amino acids.

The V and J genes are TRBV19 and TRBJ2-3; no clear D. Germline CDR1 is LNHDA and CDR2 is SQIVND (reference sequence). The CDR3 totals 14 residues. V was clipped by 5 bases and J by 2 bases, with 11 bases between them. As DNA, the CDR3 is TGTGCCAGTAGTCAGACCTGGTTCACAGATACGCAGTATTTT. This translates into CASSQTWFTDTQYF.

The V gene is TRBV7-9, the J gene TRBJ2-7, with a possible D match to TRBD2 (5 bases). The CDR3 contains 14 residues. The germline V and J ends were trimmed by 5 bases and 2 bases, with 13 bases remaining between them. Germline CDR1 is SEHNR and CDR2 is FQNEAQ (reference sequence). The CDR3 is CASSPGVSTYEQYF. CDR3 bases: TGTGCCAGCAGCCCCGGGGTCTCCACCTACGAGCAGTACTTC.

CDR3 coding DNA: TGTGCCAGCAGAGAAGGACAGGGAATATCACCCCTCCACTTT. It specifies CASREGQGISPLHF. This rearrangement joins TRBV27 to TRBJ1-6; 8 bases are a match to TRBD1. The V gene end was trimmed by 6 bases and the J gene end by 10 bases; junction bases not matched to a gene: 8. The CDR3 contains 14 residues. CDR1 is MNHEY, CDR2 SMNVEV, per germline (reference sequence).

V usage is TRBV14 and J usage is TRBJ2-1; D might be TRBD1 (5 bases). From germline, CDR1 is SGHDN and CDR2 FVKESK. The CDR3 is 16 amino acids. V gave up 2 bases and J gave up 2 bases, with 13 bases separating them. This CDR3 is CASSQSPVGAYNEQFF. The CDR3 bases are TGTGCCAGCAGCCAAAGCCCGGTAGGGGCCTACAATGAGCAGTTCTTC.

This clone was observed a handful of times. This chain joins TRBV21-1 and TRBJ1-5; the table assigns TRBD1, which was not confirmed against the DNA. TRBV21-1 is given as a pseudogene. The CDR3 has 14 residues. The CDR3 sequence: CASSGTGGCQPQHF. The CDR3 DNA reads TGTGCCAGCAGCGGCACAGGGGGCTGCCAGCCCCAGCATTTT.

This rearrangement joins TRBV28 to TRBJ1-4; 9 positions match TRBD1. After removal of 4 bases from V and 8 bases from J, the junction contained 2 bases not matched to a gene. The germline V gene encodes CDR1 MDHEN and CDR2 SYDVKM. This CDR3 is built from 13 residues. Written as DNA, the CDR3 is TGTGCCAGCAGTTCACAGGGGGCAGAAAAACTGTTTTTT. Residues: CASSSQGAEKLFF.

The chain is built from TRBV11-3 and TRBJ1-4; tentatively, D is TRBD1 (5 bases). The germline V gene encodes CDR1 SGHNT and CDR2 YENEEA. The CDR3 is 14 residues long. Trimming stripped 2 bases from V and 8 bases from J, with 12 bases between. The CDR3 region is CASSLTGDREKLFF. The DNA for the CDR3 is TGTGCCAGCAGCTTAACGGGGGATAGGGAAAAACTGTTTTTT. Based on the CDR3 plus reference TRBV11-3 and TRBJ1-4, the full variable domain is EAGVVQSPRYKIIEKKQPVAFWCNPISGHNTLYWYLQNLGQGPELLIRYENEEAVDDSQLPKDRFSAERLKGVDSTLKIQPAELGDSAVYLCASSLTGDREKLFFGSGTQLSVL.

CDR3 sequence (DNA): TGTGCCAGCAGTTTGGGGGGGGGAGAGACCCAGTACTTC. Amino acids: CASSLGGGETQYF. The chain uses TRBV6-6 and TRBJ2-5; 7 nucleotides align to TRBD2. Losses at the gene ends were 4 bases for V and 4 bases for J; bases not matched to a gene: 3. CDR3 length equals 13 residues. The germline gives CDR1 MNHNY, CDR2 SVGAGI (reference sequence).

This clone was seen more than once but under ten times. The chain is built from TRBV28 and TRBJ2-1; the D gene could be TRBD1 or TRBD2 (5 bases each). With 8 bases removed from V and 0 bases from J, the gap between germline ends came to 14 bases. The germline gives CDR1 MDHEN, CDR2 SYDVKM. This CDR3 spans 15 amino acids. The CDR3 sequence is CASLKWGSSYNEQFF. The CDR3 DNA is TGTGCCAGCCTGAAGTGGGGGAGCTCCTACAATGAGCAGTTCTTC.

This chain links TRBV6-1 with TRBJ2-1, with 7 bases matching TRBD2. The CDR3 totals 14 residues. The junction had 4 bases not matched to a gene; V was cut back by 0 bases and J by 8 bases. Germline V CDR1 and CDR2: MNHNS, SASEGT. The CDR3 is CASSEAWGGDEQFF. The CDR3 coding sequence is TGTGCCAGCAGTGAAGCGTGGGGGGGGGATGAGCAGTTCTTC.